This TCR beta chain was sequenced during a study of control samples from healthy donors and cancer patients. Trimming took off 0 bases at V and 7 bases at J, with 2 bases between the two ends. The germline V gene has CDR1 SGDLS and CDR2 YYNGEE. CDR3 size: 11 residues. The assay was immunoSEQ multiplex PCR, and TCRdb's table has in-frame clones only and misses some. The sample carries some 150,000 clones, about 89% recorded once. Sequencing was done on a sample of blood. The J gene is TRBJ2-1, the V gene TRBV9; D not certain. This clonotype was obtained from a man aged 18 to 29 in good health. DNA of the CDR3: TGTGCCAGCAGCGTAGCAAATGAGCAGTTCTTC. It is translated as CASSVANEQFF.